The next 17 T cell receptor beta chains were all read from a single sample in a study of T-cell memory formation after mild COVID-19. TCRdb re-derived calls from the 5' RACE reads in MiXCR, one entry per CDR3 protein. This repertoire shows over 30,000 distinct CDR3 sequences, about an eighth found once; its top ten account for 25% to 30%. Sequenced input: PBMCs or a T cell subset sorted from them (not recorded which). All receptors derive from a young man who had mild COVID-19 (a few samples of this study predate the infection). Cell type and time point are not known.

This clonotype appeared many times. The V and J genes are TRBV2 and TRBJ1-2; D remains unclear. Germline loops: CDR1 SNHLY, CDR2 FYNNEI. The ends were cut back, 3 bases at V and 5 bases at J, with 7 bases in the middle. This CDR3 has 12 amino acids. The CDR3 loop reads CASSENGYGYTF. CDR3 bases: TGTGCCAGCAGTGAGAATGGTTATGGCTACACCTTC.

In this sample, this clonotype turned up many times. This sequence joins TRBV6-2 or TRBV6-3 and TRBJ2-7; D is uncertain. CDR3 length equals 13 residues. V lost 4 bases to trimming and J lost 1 base, with 8 bases between them. Germline V gene data show CDR1 as MNHEY and CDR2 as SVGEGT. CDR3 DNA sequence: TGTGCCAGCAGTTCCCCTTGGTCCTACGAGCAGTACTTC. Translating gives CASSSPWSYEQYF.

This clonotype has a count of ten or more. The J gene is TRBJ1-1, the V gene TRBV4-1; 7 bases fit TRBD1. The germline V gene has CDR1 MGHRA and CDR2 YSYEKL. The CDR3 length is 15 residues. Trimming at V came to 3 bases and at J to 4 bases, leaving 8 bases not matched to a gene. This chain's CDR3 is CASSHPDRLSTEAFF. CDR3 nucleotides: TGCGCCAGCAGCCACCCGGACAGGCTGAGCACTGAAGCTTTCTTT.

This clonotype was counted many times. The gene calls are TRBV7-6 and TRBJ2-3, with 9 bases fitting TRBD2. Germline CDR1 and CDR2: SGHVS and FNYEAQ. The V gene end was trimmed by 5 bases and the J gene end by 2 bases; junction bases not matched to a gene: 8. The length of the CDR3 is 16 residues. DNA for the CDR3: TGTGCCAGCAGCGTAGTAGCGGGGGCCCCCACAGATACGCAGTATTTT. Its protein is CASSVVAGAPTDTQYF.

A few counts support this clonotype. The chain couples TRBV7-3 to TRBJ2-6; weak D call: TRBD1 (5 bases). The V end lost 4 bases, the J end lost 2 bases, and 9 bases lay between the germline ends. Germline assignment: CDR1 SGHTA and CDR2 FQGTGA. The CDR3 spans 15 residues. CDR3 protein: CASSSGHAGANVLTF. CDR3 coding DNA: TGTGCCAGCAGCTCTGGACATGCTGGGGCCAACGTCCTGACTTTC.

This clonotype was found many times. The chain is built from TRBV7-8 and TRBJ1-1; D gene uncertain. From germline, CDR1 is SGHVS and CDR2 FQNEAQ. This CDR3 has 13 amino acids. The V end lost 4 bases, the J end lost 3 bases, and 9 bases lay between the germline ends. The DNA of the CDR3 is TGTGCCAGCAGCTACCCACCGTACACTGAAGCTTTCTTT. Translating gives CASSYPPYTEAFF.

CDR3 amino acids: CSARPANTEAFF. CDR3 coding DNA: TGCAGTGCTAGGCCGGCGAACACTGAAGCTTTCTTT. This sequence joins TRBV20-1 and TRBJ1-1; D call uncertain. V gave up 3 bases and J gave up 1 base, with 6 bases separating them. The CDR3 has 12 residues. Looked up from germline, CDR1 is DFQATT and CDR2 is SNEGSKA (reference sequence).

This clonotype was observed many times. The chain is built from TRBV7-2 and TRBJ1-2, with 9 bases identical to TRBD1. Germline V CDR1 and CDR2: SGHTA, FQGNSA. Germline trimming cut 4 bases from V and 6 bases from J; bases unmatched to any gene: 18. CDR3 length equals 18 residues. Here the CDR3 reads CASSSRGGPGQGLHGYTF. CDR3 coding DNA: TGTGCCAGCAGCTCCCGCGGGGGGCCGGGACAGGGACTCCATGGCTACACCTTC.

At least ten counts were recorded for this clonotype. The chain couples TRBV6-5 to TRBJ2-1, with D uncertain. The CDR3 runs to 15 residues. The V and J ends lost 2 bases and 1 base respectively, with 9 bases between them. Germline V CDR1 and CDR2: MNHEY, SVGAGI. The CDR3 bases are TGTGCCAGCAGTTACGTGGTTGGGTCCTACAATGAGCAGTTCTTC. Its protein is CASSYVVGSYNEQFF.

This rearrangement joins TRBV7-2 to TRBJ1-3; 10 bases map to TRBD1. This CDR3 is 19 amino acids long. CDR1 is SGHTA, CDR2 FQGNSA, per germline. Unmatched junction bases numbered 14, after V lost 5 bases and J lost 1 base. The CDR3 sequence: CASSLWTGGLLLSGNTIYF. As DNA, the CDR3 is TGTGCCAGCAGCCTCTGGACAGGGGGTCTCCTCCTTTCTGGAAACACCATATATTTT.

There are many counts of this clonotype. The rearrangement uses TRBV27 and TRBJ2-3; D gene uncertain. This CDR3 has 14 amino acids. V shed 5 bases and J shed 1 base, with 10 bases lying between them. Germline CDR1 reads MNHEY; CDR2 reads SMNVEV (reference sequence). CDR3 loop: CASSSNAGTDTQYF. The DNA for the CDR3 is TGTGCCAGCAGTAGTAACGCTGGCACAGATACGCAGTATTTT.

This clonotype has at least ten counts. The chain couples TRBV4-3 to TRBJ2-1; D is unresolved. There are 15 residues in the CDR3. The germline V and J ends were trimmed by 1 base and 0 bases, with 7 bases remaining between them. Germline loops: CDR1 LGHNA, CDR2 YSLEER. In DNA, the CDR3 is TGCGCCAGCAGCCAAGGAACGAGCTCCTACAATGAGCAGTTCTTC. This sequence encodes CASSQGTSSYNEQFF.

This clonotype has ten or more counts. This sequence joins TRBV20-1 and TRBJ2-3; weak D call: TRBD2 (5 bases). CDR3 length: 12 residues. V was shortened by 6 bases and J by 2 bases, with 9 bases between the two germline ends. Per the germline V gene, CDR1 is DFQATT and CDR2 is SNEGSKA (reference sequence). The CDR3 coding sequence is TGCAGTGCCCAACTAGACACAGATACGCAGTATTTT. This translates into CSAQLDTDTQYF.

The gene calls are TRBV5-1 and TRBJ2-3; possibly TRBD2 for D (5 bases). Per germline, CDR1 SGHRS and CDR2 YFSETQ. The CDR3 is 13 residues long. Trimming left V 5 bases short and J 2 bases short, with 9 bases between. In DNA, the CDR3 is TGCGCCAGCAGAGAGGGATACACAGATACGCAGTATTTT. This encodes CASREGYTDTQYF.

This clonotype was found many times. This chain uses TRBV7-2 with TRBJ2-7; D is ambiguous. V lost 3 bases and J 0 bases, leaving 9 bases between the germline ends. The CDR3 extends over 14 amino acids. Germline V gives CDR1 SGHTA, CDR2 FQGNSA. The CDR3 protein is CASSFRVSSYEQYV. In nucleotides, the CDR3 is TGTGCCAGCAGCTTCCGCGTCAGCTCCTACGAGCAGTACGTC.

This clonotype was seen at least ten times. This chain joins TRBV5-1 and TRBJ2-5; D gene ambiguous. CDR1 and CDR2 (germline): SGHRS, YFSETQ. This CDR3 has 15 amino acids. The germline V and J ends were trimmed by 0 bases and 3 bases, with 12 bases remaining between them. CDR3 protein: CASSLARRIEETQYF. In DNA form, the CDR3 reads TGCGCCAGCAGCTTGGCTAGGCGGATCGAAGAGACCCAGTACTTC. The variable domain in full, with the rest retrieved from reference TRBV5-1 and TRBJ2-5, is KAGVTQTPRYLIKTRGQQVTLSCSPISGHRSVSWYQQTPGQGLQFLFEYFSETQRNKGNFPGRFSGRQFSNSRSEMNVSTLELGDSALYLCASSLARRIEETQYFGPGTRLLVL.

Ten or more counts support this clonotype. V and J are TRBV20-1 and TRBJ2-1; 8 bases agree with TRBD2. Germline CDR1 is DFQATT and CDR2 is SNEGSKA (reference sequence). Losses at the gene ends were 5 bases for V and 6 bases for J; bases not matched to a gene: 9. The CDR3 covers 14 residues. CDR3 DNA sequence: TGCAGTGCTCCGCGGAGTAGCGGGATCAATGAGCAGTTCTTC. Protein: CSAPRSSGINEQFF.